This T cell receptor beta chain was sequenced for a study of CD8+ T cells in alopecia areata. The study's findings and limits: Unlike in mice, where it was clearer, TCR sharing across patients was less clear, possibly HLA-related. Lesional scalp, notably in alopecia totalis/universalis, had clonality above that of normal scalp. Scalp sequencing captures resident alphabeta T cells of normal skin too.

About this clone itself: Its target is unknown.

Sorted out of PBMCs were CD4+ T cells and CD8+ T cells. Germline loops: CDR1 MDHEN, CDR2 SYDVKM. The V and J ends lost 3 bases and 6 bases respectively, with 15 bases between them. This CDR3 contains 14 residues. RNA, once extracted, was reverse transcribed into cDNA for use as the sequencing template. The protocol was immunoSEQ multiplex PCR, while the TCRdb copy is restricted to in-frame clones and leaves out a portion. The table has about 140,000 clones, about three fifths seen once. The V gene is TRBV28, the J gene TRBJ2-7; D is perhaps TRBD2 (5 bases). The TCR sequence derives from a human donor in good health. Material: CD4+ T cells sorted from blood. CDR3 sequence reads: CASSLDWVSAEQYF. CDR3 bases: TGTGCCAGCAGTTTGGACTGGGTTTCGGCCGAGCAGTACTTC. The entire variable domain, with the rest obtained from reference TRBV28 and TRBJ2-7, is as follows: DVKVTQSSRYLVKRTGEKVFLECVQDMDHENMFWYRQDPGLGLRLIYFSYDVKMKEKGDIPEGYSVSREKKERFSLILESASTNQTSMYLCASSLDWVSAEQYFGPGTRLTVT.